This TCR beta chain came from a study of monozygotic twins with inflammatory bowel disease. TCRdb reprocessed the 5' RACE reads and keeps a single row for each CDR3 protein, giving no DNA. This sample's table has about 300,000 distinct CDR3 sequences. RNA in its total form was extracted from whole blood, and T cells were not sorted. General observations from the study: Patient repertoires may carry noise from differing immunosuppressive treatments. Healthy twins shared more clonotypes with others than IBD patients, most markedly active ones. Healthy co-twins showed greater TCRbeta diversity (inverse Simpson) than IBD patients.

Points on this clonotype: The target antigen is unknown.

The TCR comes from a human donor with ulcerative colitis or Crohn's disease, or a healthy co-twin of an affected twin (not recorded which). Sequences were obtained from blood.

This CDR3 is CASSLRGGNPYNEQFF. V usage is TRBV7-9 and J usage is TRBJ2-1; TCRdb's D call of TRBD1 is untestable without DNA. CDR3 length: 16 residues. Germline loops: CDR1 SEHNR, CDR2 FQNEAQ (reference sequence).